The T cell receptor (beta chain) under discussion was sequenced for a study of blood T cell repertoires in COVID-19. Overall study: Researchers got acute and convalescent COVID-19 samples from the United States, Italy and Spain.

Germline assignment: CDR1 SQVTM and CDR2 ANQGSEA. This CDR3 has 15 amino acids. V was pared by 5 bases and J by 5 bases, with 10 bases of the junction left unmatched. TCRdb keeps only in-frame clones here, not all; method: immunoSEQ multiplex PCR. Of roughly 500,000 clones listed, 85% to 90% were seen once; the top ten hold 0.9%. The J gene is TRBJ2-3, the V gene TRBV29-1; 10 bases agree with TRBD1. The sequence came from a man in his late teens or twenties with COVID-19, enrolled during active disease. Specimen: peripheral blood. CDR3 in DNA: TGCAGCGTTAACCTCGACAGGGGGCCAAGAGATACGCAGTATTTT. It encodes CSVNLDRGPRDTQYF.